The 22 T cell receptor beta chains presented below share a single source sample, sequenced in a study of identical twins. TCRdb ran MiXCR on the 5' RACE reads and lists one entry per CDR3 protein. There are approximately 620,000 distinct CDR3 sequences in the sample; over 8.5% occur only once, and 0.75% to 1% lies in the top ten. The same specimen was also included in a second study, on yellow fever vaccine responses in identical twins.

Specimen: PBMCs. These receptors were collected from a young woman in good health.

This clonotype was detected many times. This chain connects TRBV27 to TRBJ1-6, with D unresolved. V was clipped by 2 bases and J by 8 bases, with 16 bases between them. This CDR3 contains 16 residues. Germline CDR1 MNHEY, CDR2 SMNVEV (reference sequence). The CDR3 loop is CASSLNPRVSHSPLHF. CDR3 coding DNA: TGTGCCAGCAGTTTAAACCCTCGTGTGAGTCATTCACCCCTCCACTTT.

In this sample, this clonotype turned up a few times. The chain recombines TRBV5-1 with TRBJ1-2; D unclear. V lost 1 base and J lost 2, with 9 bases in between. CDR3 length equals 14 residues. Germline CDR1 SGHRS, CDR2 YFSETQ. CDR3 loop: CASSLSSLNYGYTF. CDR3 bases: TGCGCCAGCAGCTTGTCTAGCCTGAACTATGGCTACACCTTC.

The rearrangement links TRBV2 to TRBJ2-3, with 11 nucleotides matching TRBD1. The CDR3 contains 15 residues. V was pared by 7 bases and J by 4 bases, with 7 bases of the junction left unmatched. Germline loops: CDR1 SNHLY, CDR2 FYNNEI. CDR3 nucleotide sequence: TGTGCCAGCAAAATACCGGGACAGGGGGCAGATACGCAGTATTTT. Translated, it gives CASKIPGQGADTQYF.

This clonotype was detected a few times. V gene TRBV6-5 combines with J gene TRBJ2-3, with D unclear. This CDR3 is built from 13 residues. CDR1 and CDR2 (germline): MNHEY, SVGAGI. The germline V and J ends were trimmed by 0 bases and 11 bases, with 12 bases remaining between them. CDR3 bases: TGTGCCAGCAGTTACTCGGGCTCCGGATGGCAGTATTTT. This codes for CASSYSGSGWQYF.

This clonotype has a handful of counts. CDR3 coding DNA: TGTGCCAGCAGCTCAGGGACTAGCGGTGAGCAGTTCTTC. It yields the protein CASSSGTSGEQFF. The V and J genes are TRBV7-6 and TRBJ2-1; 11 positions agree with TRBD2. V lost 4 bases and J lost 9; bases outside the gene matches: 2. Per germline, CDR1 SGHVS and CDR2 FNYEAQ. The CDR3 extends over 13 amino acids. Based on the CDR3 plus reference TRBV7-6 and TRBJ2-1, the full variable domain is GAGVSQSPRYKVTKRGQDVALRCDPISGHVSLYWYRQALGQGPEFLTYFNYEAQQDKSGLPNDRFSAERPEGSISTLTIQRTEQRDSAMYRCASSSGTSGEQFFGPGTRLTVL.

This clonotype was seen only a few times. This chain connects TRBV6-1 to TRBJ2-1, with 9 bases that match TRBD1. The germline V gene encodes CDR1 MNHNS and CDR2 SASEGT. The CDR3 has 14 residues. J lost 6 bases, V lost 7 bases, and 7 bases had no gene match. The CDR3 reads CASTDRGYGNEQFF. The CDR3 bases are TGTGCCAGCACTGACAGGGGGTATGGCAATGAGCAGTTCTTC.

The chain employs TRBV11-2 and TRBJ2-2; 8 positions agree with TRBD1. This CDR3 region has 14 residues. The J segment lost 1 base and the V segment lost 8 bases, leaving 3 bases of the junction unmatched. Germline V lookup: CDR1 SGHAT, CDR2 FQNNGV. The CDR3 coding sequence is TGTGCCAGCTGGACAGGGCTGAACACCGGGGAGCTGTTTTTT. Translated, it gives CASWTGLNTGELFF.

This clonotype occurred a few times. The V call is TRBV24-1, the J call TRBJ2-2, with 10 positions matching TRBD1. The J segment lost 0 bases and the V segment lost 6 bases, leaving 9 bases of the junction unmatched. The CDR3 sequence is 18 residues long. Looked up from germline, CDR1 is KGHDR and CDR2 is SFDVKD. CDR3 nucleotides: TGTGCCACCAGTCCGGGACAGGGGACGTGGCCGAACACCGGGGAGCTGTTTTTT. It yields the protein CATSPGQGTWPNTGELFF.

The rearrangement links TRBV5-5 to TRBJ2-1; perhaps D is TRBD1 or TRBD2 (7 bases each). The V end was cut by 4 bases, the J end by 4 bases, with 15 bases between. The CDR3 spans 15 residues. Per germline, CDR1 SGHKS and CDR2 YYEKEE (reference sequence). As DNA, the CDR3 is TGTGCCAGCAGCCCGTGGGAGGGGGCGTACAATGAGCAGTTCTTC. Its translation is CASSPWEGAYNEQFF.

As to this clonotype: This is likely a read error, given that the CDR3 carries no conserved phenylalanine or tryptophan at its end. In DNA, the CDR3 is TGTGCCAGCAGCCATCCTAGCGGGAGGGCCGACACCGGGGAGCTGTTTTCT. Translating gives CASSHPSGRADTGELFS. This chain uses TRBV4-2 with TRBJ2-2; TRBD2 aligns across 12 bases. The CDR3 sequence is 17 residues long. Germline CDR1 is LGHNA and CDR2 is YNFKEQ. With 3 bases clipped from V and 3 bases from J, the junction kept 5 bases outside the gene matches.

This clonotype turned up a few times. This chain links TRBV3-1 with TRBJ2-5; D gene unclear. This CDR3 is built from 13 residues. Germline loops: CDR1 LGHDT, CDR2 YNNKEL (reference sequence). Trimming took 2 bases from V and 2 from J, leaving 6 bases between them. CDR3 amino acids: CASSQFAQETQYF. In DNA, the CDR3 is TGTGCCAGCAGCCAATTTGCTCAAGAGACCCAGTACTTC.

This clonotype showed up many times. The chain is built from TRBV3-1 and TRBJ2-7; perhaps TRBD1 as D (6 bases). V was cut by 0 bases and J by 3 bases, with 15 bases left in between. The CDR3 has 16 amino acids. Germline V gene lookup returns CDR1 LGHDT and CDR2 YNNKEL (reference sequence). CDR3: CASSQDVSQGRYEQYF. The CDR3 DNA follows: TGTGCCAGCAGCCAAGACGTATCACAGGGTCGCTACGAGCAGTACTTC.

This clonotype was seen a handful of times. The chain uses TRBV20-1 and TRBJ2-1, with 7 bases matching TRBD1. CDR1 is DFQATT, CDR2 SNEGSKA, per germline (reference sequence). The CDR3 covers 13 residues. V gave up 6 bases and J gave up 4 bases; unmatched junction bases: 6. In DNA, the CDR3 is TGCAGTGCACGCCGGGACAGTTACAATGAGCAGTTCTTC. Its translation is CSARRDSYNEQFF.

This clonotype appeared many times. The CDR3 loop reads CAISVLGLAEETQYF. The CDR3 DNA sequence: TGTGCCATCAGTGTTCTGGGACTAGCGGAAGAGACCCAGTACTTC. This sequence joins TRBV10-3 and TRBJ2-5; 11 bases are shared with TRBD2. The V gene's germline CDR1 is ENHRY and CDR2 SYGVKD. The CDR3 is made up of 15 amino acids. V lost 4 bases and J lost 3; bases outside the gene matches: 4.

This clonotype appeared many times. This sequence joins TRBV5-1 and TRBJ2-7; tentative D call: TRBD1 (6 bases). The length of the CDR3 is 15 residues. Germline CDR1 reads SGHRS; CDR2 reads YFSETQ. V gave up 3 bases and J gave up 5 bases, with 18 bases separating them. CDR3 sequence reads: CASSSRTDLSDEQYF. Here the CDR3 DNA reads TGCGCCAGCAGCTCTAGGACAGACCTTTCTGACGAGCAGTACTTC.

This clonotype has just a few counts. The chain carries TRBV7-2 and TRBJ1-5; 8 nucleotides align to TRBD1. In germline, CDR1 is SGHTA, CDR2 FQGNSA. Trimming at V came to 1 base and at J to 2 bases, leaving 4 bases not matched to a gene. This CDR3 has 16 amino acids. CDR3 DNA sequence: TGTGCCAGCAGCTTAGACGGACAGGGTGGCAATCAGCCCCAGCATTTT. This sequence encodes CASSLDGQGGNQPQHF.

The chain joins TRBV3-1 to TRBJ2-1; tentative D call: TRBD2 (6 bases). V lost 0 bases and J lost 0, with 18 bases in between. Germline values: CDR1 LGHDT, CDR2 YNNKEL (reference sequence). The CDR3 totals 19 residues. The CDR3 sequence is CASSQEVFGGGDSYNEQFF. CDR3 DNA: TGTGCCAGCAGCCAAGAGGTTTTCGGGGGTGGGGACTCCTACAATGAGCAGTTCTTC.

This clonotype was picked up a small number of times. The chain carries TRBV20-1 and TRBJ2-1; 9 bases agree with TRBD2. V dropped 2 bases and J dropped 0; count of bases not matched to a gene: 5. CDR3 length equals 16 residues. Germline V gene data show CDR1 as DFQATT and CDR2 as SNEGSKA (reference sequence). This CDR3 reads CSARPIAGDSYNEQFF. Here the CDR3 DNA reads TGCAGTGCTAGACCTATAGCGGGAGACTCCTACAATGAGCAGTTCTTC.

V usage is TRBV10-3 and J usage is TRBJ1-2; maybe TRBD1 (5 bases). This CDR3 comprises 14 residues. CDR1 and CDR2 (germline): ENHRY, SYGVKD. V was shortened by 11 bases and J by 0 bases, with 16 bases between the two germline ends. CDR3 loop: CAVAGTSPNYGYTF. The CDR3 DNA reads TGTGCCGTTGCCGGGACTTCACCTAACTATGGCTACACCTTC.

J is TRBJ2-3 and V is TRBV7-2; 8 positions agree with TRBD1. Germline values: CDR1 SGHTA, CDR2 FQGNSA. The CDR3 has 16 residues. Germline trimming cut 5 bases from V and 1 base from J; bases unmatched to any gene: 8. The CDR3: CASSTPSGGGTDTQYF. DNA of the CDR3: TGTGCCAGCAGCACCCCCTCAGGGGGCGGCACAGATACGCAGTATTTT.

This clonotype was detected ten times or more. The chain is built from TRBV5-1 and TRBJ2-7, with 10 bases fitting TRBD2. There are 15 residues in the CDR3. V lost 4 bases and J lost 3; bases outside the gene matches: 7. Germline CDR1 is SGHRS and CDR2 is YFSETQ. This CDR3 is CASSAFLAGVYEQYF. In nucleotides, the CDR3 is TGCGCCAGCAGCGCCTTCCTAGCGGGAGTCTACGAGCAGTACTTC. Drawing the rest from reference TRBV5-1 and TRBJ2-7, the complete variable domain is KAGVTQTPRYLIKTRGQQVTLSCSPISGHRSVSWYQQTPGQGLQFLFEYFSETQRNKGNFPGRFSGRQFSNSRSEMNVSTLELGDSALYLCASSAFLAGVYEQYFGPGTRLTVT.

This clonotype was seen many times. V and J are TRBV3-1 and TRBJ2-3; 8 bases are a match to TRBD2. The CDR3 spans 16 residues. Germline V lookup: CDR1 LGHDT, CDR2 YNNKEL (reference sequence). Trimming cost V 0 bases and J 5 bases; bases outside gene matches: 7. The chain's CDR3 is CASSQDGLATGDTQYF. CDR3 in DNA: TGTGCCAGCAGCCAAGATGGACTAGCAACGGGAGATACGCAGTATTTT.